This TCR beta chain comes out of a study of cytomegalovirus exposure and HLA in healthy donors (TCRdb year 2017). General notes on the study: In an earlier analysis of under 750 of the donors, 250 to 350 Gb of sequence data and 90 million to 120 million unique TCR beta sequences from roughly 180 million T cells were reported. An early release that covered around 590 HLA-typed donors contained approximately 290 gigabases of sequencing data and 70 million to 100 million unique TCR sequences. Of the 300 to 450 genotyped donors, approximately 80% fell in the genetic ancestry cluster associated with self-reported Caucasian donors. The study aimed to test whether signatures of past pathogen exposure could be identified by cataloging public T cell receptors. Using immunosequencing, the study profiled T cell repertoires from roughly 650 subjects and related those repertoires to cytomegalovirus serostatus. Besides the first cohort of 550 to 750 subjects, a separate validation cohort made up of about 120 different subjects was used. High-throughput TCR immunosequencing, statistical association of individual TCRs with disease status, and machine learning were combined to predict cytomegalovirus infection status. To study patterns of TCR occurrence, a later analysis re-analyzed previously published TCR beta repertoires from several hundred donors and added high-resolution HLA genotyping. Rather than drawing on any new phenotypic data, the later analysis identified candidate immune exposures from TCR beta sequences and the way those sequences occurred across donors. In an earlier analysis of roughly 600 of the donors, high-throughput TCR beta sequencing was used to judge whether each TCR beta V gene segment behaved as functional or pseudogenic. Donor age, sex, ethnicity and CMV serostatus were compiled together with the repertoire data. A later genetic analysis took genome-wide SNP genotypes for about 55% of the 666 donors and used that subset as a discovery cohort. All discovery cohort repertoires had been generated on a single sequencing platform. Both class I and class II loci were covered by HLA typing, at four-digit resolution. Typing coverage varied by locus: roughly 629-640 donors for A, B, C, DRB1 and DQB1; about 520 for DQA1; more than 600 for DPA1; roughly 450 for DPB1. Roughly 5 DR-DQ haplotypes were handled as single units for association and clustering because linkage in the cohort was strong. Among 300 to 500 genotyped donors of the cohort, an average of around 220,000 unique TCR beta nucleotide sequences was sequenced per donor, of which about 18% were non-productive. What the authors observed across the whole study: Compared with the roughly 710-donor mean, donors in an Asian-associated ancestry cluster had fewer N-insertions in productive TCRs, according to a later genetic analysis. In an earlier analysis of 587 of the donors, most TCR beta V segments appeared in productive rearrangements about 87% or about 30% of the time, broadly matching IMGT annotations. A few of the identified cytomegalovirus-associated TCR beta chains were confirmed in vitro to be specific for cytomegalovirus antigens. A total of some 180 TCR beta chains were listed by the study as associated with cytomegalovirus. The presence/absence analyses assumed that sequencing depth was roughly uniform across donors, and that assumption may not be true. The classifier was reported to diagnose cytomegalovirus status with high specificity and sensitivity in both the original cohort and the validation cohort. In this cohort, only TCR beta chains were sequenced, and detectable features were limited by the absence of alpha or paired-chain data. HLA typing was unavailable for some donors at each locus, so association tests used only the typed subset. Strong co-occurrence of HLA alleles, especially DR and DQ, made assigning TCR associations to individual alleles difficult. Linkage disequilibrium might explain the correlated functional status among segregating V segments, but an unknown experimental factor could not be excluded. Across donors, most TCR sequences were observed very rarely, whereas some public TCRs were present in many individuals. A later analysis associated 16,951 TCR beta sequences with specific HLA alleles at a false discovery rate of 0.05. For the cohort, immune exposure information was limited to CMV serostatus. A cluster of highly shared sequence variants was judged likely to be a technical artifact of the sequencing pipeline. V-gene and J-gene trimming of TCR beta chains was associated with a missense DCLRE1C variant in a later genetic analysis, and the association was replicated in an independent cohort. Compared with equally common non-associated chains, HLA-associated TCR beta chains in a later analysis were more clonally expanded and had lower generation probabilities. A further reported finding was that TCR beta sequences accurately predicted the HLA-A and HLA-B alleles for most subjects in the first cohort. According to a later analysis, parvovirus B19, influenza, CMV and Epstein-Barr virus appeared linked to several top co-occurrence clusters. According to a later analysis, most CMV-associated TCR beta chains appeared to be HLA-restricted, and the HLA associations seemed to be driven largely by CMV exposure. Some IMGT-functional V segments, including TRBV6-2 and TRBV6-3, could not be distinguished by the 87-base-pair reads and were therefore excluded. According to the authors, the approach could potentially be generalized to other disease states and immunological phenotypes. The earlier analysis of about 600 of the donors excluded approximately 17 rarely observed V segments, including chromosome 9 orphons, because counts were too low. A later analysis found that TCR association rates varied across HLA loci, with DRB1 alleles showing the most associated TCRs and HLA-C alleles the fewest.

V is cut by 2 bases and J by 5 bases, and the space between the germline ends is 17 bases. From the cysteine through the phenylalanine, the CDR3 covers 15 amino acids. CDR3 DNA is the only sequence kept; it has 45 bases, read in frame from the first base. Via the germline V gene (reference sequence), CDR1 is SGHNT and CDR2 YYREEE. The protocol used for the library was the immunoSEQ multiplex PCR assay. For the multiplex PCR, a mixture combining 60 forward primers for TCR Vbeta segments and 13 reverse primers for TCR Jbeta segments was used. Amplification of the CDR3 region of rearranged TCR beta genes was performed with a multiplex PCR assay on genomic DNA. The amplified TCR beta libraries were sequenced on the Illumina HiSeq System as 87-base-pair reads. For the original study's pipeline: A later analysis counted about 82 million unique TCR beta chains across the 500 to 850 repertoires, and around 12 million of these chains were shared by at least two donors. Raw reads were error-corrected and collapsed into unique sequences by a nearest-neighbor algorithm in which closely related sequences were merged to remove PCR and sequencing errors. Alignment of CDR3 sequences to IMGT reference sequences was used to assign V, D and J gene segments. For a sequence to be retained, a match of at least six nucleotides was required to both a V gene segment and a J gene segment. Rearrangements were called productive when the CDR3 lacked stop codons and stayed in frame with V and J; all others were non-productive. Following IMGT convention, CDR3 was defined as the stretch from the second conserved V-encoded cysteine up to the conserved J-encoded phenylalanine. Sequences without an unambiguous match to a single V gene segment were excluded from the earlier analysis of about 600 of the donors. An earlier analysis of several hundred of the donors called V segments functional above 56.7% productive rearrangements and segregating when the between-donor standard deviation exceeded 5%. A statistical classification framework was built to diagnose cytomegalovirus status from the catalog of TCR beta chain sequences. In a later analysis, V and J genes were assigned by comparing TCR nucleotide sequences against IMGT/GENE-DB human TR gene sequences. The TCRdist pipeline was used in a later analysis to assign CDR3 sequences and most-parsimonious VDJ recombination scenarios. A later analysis defined each TCR beta chain by its CDR3 amino acid sequence plus V-gene family, and excluded reads lacking a unique V-gene family. In a later analysis, approximately 590 highly shared, low-generation-probability nucleotide sequences were removed to address suspected cross-contamination and a sequencing artifact. A later analysis calculated a clonal expansion index for each public chain from normalized within-repertoire ranks of inferred template counts. In a later analysis, generation probabilities were computed using a VDJ recombination model fitted to out-of-frame rearrangements, and the results were checked against IGoR. In a later analysis, TCR-TCR, TCR-HLA and TCR-CMV co-occurrence was scored with hypergeometric tests, and a repertoire-size bias correction was applied to TCR pairs. In a later analysis, false discovery rates were estimated by permuting HLA or CMV assignments 20 times. A later analysis grouped co-occurring TCRs with DBSCAN, adding TCRdist sequence similarity when clustering within HLA-allele-positive subsets. Repertoires with fewer than 30,000 or more than 120,000 public chains were left out of co-occurrence clustering, as were a handful of repertoires with anomalous nucleotide sharing. TCRdb provides this immuneACCESS table in a form limited to in-frame rearrangements. Some clones are lacking; in checked studies, under half of them reflect an unresolved V gene, and why the rest are absent is not known. V and J calls plus clone size are reproduced from that table; the DNA served to infer D and trimming. This sample has over 100,000 clones in its table, and 60% to 80% of those were observed once. 5.8% of the sample goes to the ten largest clones.

On this clone itself: Its antigen specificity is not known. It has no much larger one-base neighbor in the sample; base qualities were not kept.

In total, over 600 healthy bone marrow donors made up the cohort. At the time of sampling, every cohort member was nominally healthy, though immune exposures that went unrecorded were likely present. The donor tested CMV seropositive, placing the donor among the 290 or so seropositive members of the cohort. A peripheral blood sample was provided by each donor, and peripheral blood mononuclear cells were used for TCR beta sequencing. The Qiagen DNeasy Blood Extraction Kit was used to extract genomic DNA from the blood cell samples. The chain is made from TRBV5-4 and TRBJ2-7, with the D gene call left open. The clonotype was recovered from a man aged 60-69 years in good health and CMV-seropositive. Sequencing was performed on PBMCs. The sequenced DNA is TGTGCCAGCAGCTTAACCAGTGAAAGAGGAAACGAGCAGTACTTC. Translated, this is CASSLTSERGNEQYF.